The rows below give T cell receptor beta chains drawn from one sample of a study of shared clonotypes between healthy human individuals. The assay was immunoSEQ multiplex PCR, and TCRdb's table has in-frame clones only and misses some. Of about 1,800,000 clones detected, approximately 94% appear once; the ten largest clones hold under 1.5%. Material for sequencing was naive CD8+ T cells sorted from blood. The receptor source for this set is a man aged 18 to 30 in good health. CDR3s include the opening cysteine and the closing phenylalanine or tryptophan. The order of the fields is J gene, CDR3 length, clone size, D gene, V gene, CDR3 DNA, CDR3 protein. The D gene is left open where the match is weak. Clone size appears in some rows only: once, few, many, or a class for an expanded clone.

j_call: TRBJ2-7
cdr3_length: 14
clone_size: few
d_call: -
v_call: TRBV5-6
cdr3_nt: TGTGCCAGCAGCTTGCGAGAGGCCCCTTACGAGCAGTACTTC
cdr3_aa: CASSLREAPYEQYF

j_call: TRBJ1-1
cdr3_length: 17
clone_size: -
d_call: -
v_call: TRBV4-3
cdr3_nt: TGCGCCAGCAGCCAAGATTATTTCGGGACTTCGAACACTGAAGCTTTCTTT
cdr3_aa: CASSQDYFGTSNTEAFF

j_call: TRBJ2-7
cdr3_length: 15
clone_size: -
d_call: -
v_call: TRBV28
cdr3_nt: TGTGCCAGCAGTTTTACCGGGACAAGACTCTACGAGCAGTACTTC
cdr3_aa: CASSFTGTRLYEQYF

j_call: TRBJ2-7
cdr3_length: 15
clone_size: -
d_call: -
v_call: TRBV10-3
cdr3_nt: TGTGCCATCAGTGAAAGAGGGGTTAGCACCTACGAGCAGTACTTC
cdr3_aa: CAISERGVSTYEQYF

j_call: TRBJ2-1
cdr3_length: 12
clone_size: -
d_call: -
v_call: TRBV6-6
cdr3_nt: TGTGCCAGCAGTCACCCCGGTAATGAGCAGTTCTTC
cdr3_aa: CASSHPGNEQFF

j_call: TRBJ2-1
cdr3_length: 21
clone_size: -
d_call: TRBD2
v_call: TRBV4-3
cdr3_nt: TGCGCCAGCAGCCAAGATGGGCCAGCGGCGCCCGGACTAGCGGGGTACAATGAGCAGTTCTTC
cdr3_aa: CASSQDGPAAPGLAGYNEQFF

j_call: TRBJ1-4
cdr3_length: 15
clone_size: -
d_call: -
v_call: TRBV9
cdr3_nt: TGTGCCAGCAGCCTTGGGTGGGAAACTAATGAAAAACTGTTTTTT
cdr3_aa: CASSLGWETNEKLFF

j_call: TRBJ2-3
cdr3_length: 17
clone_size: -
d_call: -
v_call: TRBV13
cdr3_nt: TGTGCCAGCAGCTTAGGGTGGATACAGGGAGACACAGATACGCAGTATTTT
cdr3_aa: CASSLGWIQGDTDTQYF

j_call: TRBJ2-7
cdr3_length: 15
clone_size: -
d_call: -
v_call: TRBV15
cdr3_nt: TGTGCCACCAGCAGAGATCGGGGGAGCTCCTACGAGCAGTACTTC
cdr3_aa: CATSRDRGSSYEQYF

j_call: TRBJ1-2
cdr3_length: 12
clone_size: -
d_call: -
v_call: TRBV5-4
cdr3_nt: TGTGCCAGCAGCTCCCGGGACCAACCCTACACCTTC
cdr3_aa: CASSSRDQPYTF

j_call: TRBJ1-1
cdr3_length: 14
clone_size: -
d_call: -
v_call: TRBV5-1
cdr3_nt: TGCGCCAGCAGCCAACGAACCGGGTTTCTTGAAGCTTTCTTT
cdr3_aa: CASSQRTGFLEAFF

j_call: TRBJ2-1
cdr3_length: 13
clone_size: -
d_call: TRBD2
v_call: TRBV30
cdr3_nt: TGTGCCTGGACTGGACTAGCGGGATATGAGCAGTTCTTC
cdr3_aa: CAWTGLAGYEQFF

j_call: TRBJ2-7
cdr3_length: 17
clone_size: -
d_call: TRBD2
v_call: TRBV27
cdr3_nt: TGTGCCAGCAGGGGGACTAGCGGGAGTTCGAATCCCTACGAGCAGTACTTC
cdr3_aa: CASRGTSGSSNPYEQYF

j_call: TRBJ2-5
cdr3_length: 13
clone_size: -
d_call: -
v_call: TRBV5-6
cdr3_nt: TGTGCCAGCAGCTTCGGCTCGCAAGAGACCCAGTACTTC
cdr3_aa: CASSFGSQETQYF

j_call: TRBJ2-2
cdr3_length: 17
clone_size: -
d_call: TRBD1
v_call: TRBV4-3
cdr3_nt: TGCGCCAGCAGCCAAGAAGGACAGGGGGCATACACCGGGGAGCTGTTTTTT
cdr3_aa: CASSQEGQGAYTGELFF

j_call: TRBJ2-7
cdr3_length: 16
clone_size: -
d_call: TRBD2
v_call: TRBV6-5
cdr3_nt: TGTGCCAGCAGTTACTCCGCCGGGACTAGGGGCTACGAGCAGTACTTC
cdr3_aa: CASSYSAGTRGYEQYF